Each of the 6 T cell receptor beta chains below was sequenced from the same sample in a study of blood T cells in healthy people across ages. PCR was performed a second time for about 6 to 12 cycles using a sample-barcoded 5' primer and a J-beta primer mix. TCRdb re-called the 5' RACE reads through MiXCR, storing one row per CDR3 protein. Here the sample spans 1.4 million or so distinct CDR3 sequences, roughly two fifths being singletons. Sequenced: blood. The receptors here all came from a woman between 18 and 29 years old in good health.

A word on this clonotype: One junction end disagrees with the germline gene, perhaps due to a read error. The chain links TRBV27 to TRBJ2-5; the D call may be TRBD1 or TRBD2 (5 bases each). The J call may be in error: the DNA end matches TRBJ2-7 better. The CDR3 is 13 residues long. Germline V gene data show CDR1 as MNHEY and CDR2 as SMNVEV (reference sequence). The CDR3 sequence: CVSSLGEFSEQYF. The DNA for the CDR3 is TGTGTCAGCAGTCTAGGGGAGTTTTCCGAGCAGTACTTC.

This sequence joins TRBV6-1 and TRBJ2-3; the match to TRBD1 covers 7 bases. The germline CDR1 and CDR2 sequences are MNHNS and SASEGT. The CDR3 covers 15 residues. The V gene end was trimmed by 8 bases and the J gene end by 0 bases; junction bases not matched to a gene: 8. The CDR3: CASGIGTVSTDTQYF. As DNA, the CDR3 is TGTGCCAGCGGTATCGGGACAGTTAGCACAGATACGCAGTATTTT.

CDR3 in amino acids: CASSQVMDTQYF. The CDR3, as DNA: TGCGCCAGCAGCCAAGTTATGGATACGCAGTATTTT. This rearrangement joins TRBV4-1 to TRBJ2-3; D is uncertain. The CDR3 runs to 12 residues. The germline gives CDR1 MGHRA, CDR2 YSYEKL. Trimming took off 1 base at V and 6 bases at J, with 5 bases between the two ends.

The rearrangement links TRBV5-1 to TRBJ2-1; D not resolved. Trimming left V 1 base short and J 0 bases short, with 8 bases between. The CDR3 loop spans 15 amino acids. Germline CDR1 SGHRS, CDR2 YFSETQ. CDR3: CASSLKVSSYNEQFF. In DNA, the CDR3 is TGCGCCAGCAGCTTGAAAGTCAGCTCCTACAATGAGCAGTTCTTC.

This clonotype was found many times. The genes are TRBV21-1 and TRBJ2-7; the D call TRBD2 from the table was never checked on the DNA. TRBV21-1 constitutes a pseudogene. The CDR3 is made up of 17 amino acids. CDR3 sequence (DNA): TGTGCCAGCAGCAAAGGACTAGCGGGCGACCTTTTTTACGAGCAGTACTTC. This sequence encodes CASSKGLAGDLFYEQYF.

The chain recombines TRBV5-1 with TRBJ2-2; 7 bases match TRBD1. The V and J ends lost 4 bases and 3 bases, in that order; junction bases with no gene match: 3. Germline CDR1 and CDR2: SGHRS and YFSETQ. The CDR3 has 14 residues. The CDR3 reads CASSVQGYTGELFF. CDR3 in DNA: TGCGCCAGCAGCGTACAGGGGTACACCGGGGAGCTGTTTTTT.